A single sample gave rise to the 23 T cell receptor beta chains below, sequenced in a study of cytomegalovirus exposure and HLA in healthy donors (TCRdb year 2017). The method behind the library was the immunoSEQ multiplex PCR assay. A mixture of 60 forward primers for TCR Vbeta segments and 13 reverse primers for TCR Jbeta segments was used in the multiplex PCR. TCRdb holds this immuneACCESS table with in-frame rearrangements only. Some clones are missing; in checked studies, unresolved V genes explain under half, and the rest has no known cause. This sample's table lists around 140,000 clones. Clones ranked in the top ten supply around 1.6% of the sample. Sequenced input: PBMCs. The source is a woman in her forties in good health and CMV-seropositive.

The chain carries TRBV6-1 and TRBJ2-1; TRBD1 might be the D (6 bases). The V and J ends lost 7 bases and 2 bases respectively, with 12 bases between them. Germline values: CDR1 MNHNS, CDR2 SASEGT. This CDR3 comprises 14 residues. The CDR3 sequence is CASKGDGAYNEQFF. The CDR3 bases are TGTGCCAGCAAGGGGGACGGGGCCTACAATGAGCAGTTCTTC.

The chain is built from TRBV29-1 and TRBJ2-1, with 9 positions matching TRBD2. The CDR3 is made up of 14 amino acids. V trimming: 6 bases; J trimming: 9 bases; junction bases outside the gene matches: 12. The germline V gene has CDR1 SQVTM and CDR2 ANQGSEA. The CDR3 bases are TGCAGCGTCGGAACAGCGGGAGGAGCTTTTGAGCAGTTCTTC. Translating it yields CSVGTAGGAFEQFF.

This sequence joins TRBV5-1 and TRBJ1-2; perhaps TRBD1 as D (5 bases). V gave up 2 bases and J gave up 3 bases, with 8 bases separating them. Germline loops: CDR1 SGHRS, CDR2 YFSETQ. The CDR3 contains 13 residues. The CDR3 sequence: CASSLSRDYGYTF. DNA of the CDR3: TGCGCCAGCAGCTTAAGCAGGGACTATGGCTACACCTTC.

The chain is built from TRBV12-2 and TRBJ2-1; the D call TRBD2 from the table was never checked on the DNA. TRBV12-2 is a known pseudogene. The CDR3 length is 14 residues. The CDR3 loop is CASRRGSSYNEQFF. Written as DNA, the CDR3 is TGTGCAAGCCGGCGGGGGAGCTCCTACAATGAGCAGTTCTTC.

The chain combines TRBV6-5 with TRBJ2-1; 8 bases map to TRBD1. CDR3 size: 16 residues. Germline CDR1 is MNHEY and CDR2 is SVGAGI. The V segment lost 3 bases and the J segment 8 bases; nucleotides outside the gene matches: 12. CDR3 loop: CASSYSQGAVWDEQFF. CDR3 coding DNA: TGTGCCAGCAGTTATTCCCAGGGGGCCGTTTGGGATGAGCAGTTCTTC.

A note on this clone: At one end, the junction sequence differs from germline, possibly due to a read error. The J gene is TRBJ2-2, the V gene TRBV7-7; D is perhaps TRBD1 (5 bases). The CDR3 contains 17 residues. Germline CDR1 is SSHAT and CDR2 is FNYEAQ (reference sequence). CDR3 bases: TGTGCTAGCAGCTTAGGTAGGCAGGGAAAAGACACCGGGGAGCTGTTTTTT. Translation gives CASSLGRQGKDTGELFF.

The rearrangement joins TRBV7-2 to TRBJ1-1, with 8 bases fitting TRBD1. This CDR3 contains 15 residues. Germline V gene data show CDR1 as SGHTA and CDR2 as FQGNSA. V lost 6 bases and J lost 1; bases outside the gene matches: 7. The CDR3 DNA follows: TGTGCCAGCAGTCTTCCCGGGACAGGGAACACTGAAGCTTTCTTT. Encoded protein: CASSLPGTGNTEAFF.

This chain uses TRBV9 with TRBJ1-1; 7 nucleotides match TRBD1. The CDR3 length is 14 residues. V gave up 3 bases and J gave up 5 bases; unmatched junction bases: 7. The V gene's germline CDR1 is SGDLS and CDR2 YYNGEE. The CDR3 coding sequence is TGTGCCAGCAGCGGCAGGGGGTTGGGGACTGAAGCTTTCTTT. Protein sequence: CASSGRGLGTEAFF.

The chain links TRBV6-5 to TRBJ2-7; maybe TRBD1 (7 bases). V lost 0 bases, J lost 2 bases, and 11 bases lay in between. Germline-derived CDR1 and CDR2 are MNHEY and SVGAGI. The CDR3 is 15 amino acids. The CDR3 nucleotides read TGTGCCAGCAGTTACTCGCGGGACAGAGCCTACGAGCAGTACTTC. Its protein product is CASSYSRDRAYEQYF.

The rearrangement uses TRBV4-1 and TRBJ2-2; possibly TRBD1 for D (6 bases). The CDR3 has 17 amino acids. V lost 0 bases and J 2 bases, leaving 13 bases between the germline ends. Germline assignment: CDR1 MGHRA and CDR2 YSYEKL. DNA for the CDR3: TGCGCCAGCAGCCAAGATTTGAGGGGGTCAAACACCGGGGAGCTGTTTTTT. Translating it yields CASSQDLRGSNTGELFF.

V and J are TRBV5-5 and TRBJ2-7, with 7 bases lining up with TRBD2. V lost 3 bases and J lost 2; bases outside the gene matches: 8. The V gene's germline CDR1 is SGHKS and CDR2 YYEKEE (reference sequence). The CDR3 totals 15 residues. The CDR3, as DNA: TGTGCCAGCAGCTGGCAGAGCGGGACTACCTACGAGCAGTACTTC. This encodes CASSWQSGTTYEQYF.

V gene TRBV7-8 combines with J gene TRBJ2-2, with 10 nucleotides matching TRBD1. Germline trimming cut 5 bases from V and 9 bases from J; bases unmatched to any gene: 12. The CDR3 has 16 amino acids. Germline assignment: CDR1 SGHVS and CDR2 FQNEAQ. CDR3 in DNA: TGTGCCAGCAGCCCGGGGACAGGGGTCCGACACCGGGAGCTGTTTTTT. It encodes CASSPGTGVRHRELFF.

The V and J genes are TRBV5-5 and TRBJ2-7; TRBD1 aligns across 8 bases. CDR1 and CDR2 from the germline V gene are SGHKS and YYEKEE (reference sequence). V trimming: 5 bases; J trimming: 0 bases; junction bases outside the gene matches: 7. There are 15 residues in the CDR3. The CDR3 region is CASRGGQEVSYEQYF. DNA of the CDR3: TGTGCCAGCAGGGGGGGACAGGAAGTCTCCTACGAGCAGTACTTC.

The chain couples TRBV6-6 to TRBJ2-7; tentatively, D is TRBD1 (6 bases). Germline CDR1 MNHNY, CDR2 SVGAGI (reference sequence). Trimming cost V 6 bases and J 7 bases, with 19 bases left between them. The CDR3 runs 14 residues. CDR3 protein: CASSRDKSTPEQYF. The DNA of the CDR3 is TGTGCCAGCAGCCGGGACAAGTCGACCCCGGAGCAGTACTTC.

The chain links TRBV19 to TRBJ1-1; TRBD1 might be the D (6 bases). This CDR3 spans 16 amino acids. V lost 3 bases and J lost 1, with 15 bases in between. CDR1 and CDR2 from the germline V gene are LNHDA and SQIVND (reference sequence). CDR3 nucleotide sequence: TGTGCCAGTAGTATTGGGGCGGGGGCGAAGAACACTGAAGCTTTCTTT. Translated: CASSIGAGAKNTEAFF.

As for this clone: The sample carries other DNA sequences with the same CDR3. This sequence joins TRBV27 and TRBJ1-1, with TRBD1 matching 8 bases. In germline, CDR1 is MNHEY, CDR2 SMNVEV (reference sequence). The CDR3 sequence is 16 residues long. V lost 1 base and J lost 4; bases outside the gene matches: 8. This CDR3 is CASSLFPRGQGTEAFF. The CDR3 DNA sequence: TGTGCCAGCAGTTTATTTCCCCGAGGACAGGGCACTGAAGCTTTCTTT.

The V and J genes are TRBV28 and TRBJ2-7; 7 positions agree with TRBD1. The CDR3 has 15 amino acids. Germline V gene lookup returns CDR1 MDHEN and CDR2 SYDVKM. Trimming cost V 4 bases and J 2 bases; bases outside gene matches: 8. The CDR3 sequence: CASSSTGAPPYEQYF. The CDR3 DNA reads TGTGCCAGCAGTTCAACAGGGGCCCCACCCTACGAGCAGTACTTC.

V gene TRBV28 combines with J gene TRBJ2-1; 11 nucleotides align to TRBD2. CDR1 is MDHEN and CDR2 is SYDVKM in the germline V gene. This CDR3 spans 16 amino acids. J gave up 0 bases and V 5 bases, and 3 bases lay outside the gene matches. The DNA of the CDR3 is TGTGCCAGCAGTGGTACTAGCGGGAGCTCCTACAATGAGCAGTTCTTC. This codes for CASSGTSGSSYNEQFF.

This chain links TRBV30 with TRBJ1-3, with D perhaps TRBD1 (5 bases). Germline V CDR1 and CDR2: GTSNPN, SVGIG (reference sequence). CDR3 length equals 13 residues. CDR3 DNA sequence: TGTGGTGGGTCGGGGGGCTCTGGAAACACCATATATTTT. This translates into CGGSGGSGNTIYF.

The chain joins TRBV11-2 to TRBJ1-6, with TRBD1 matching over 8 bases. The CDR3 totals 15 residues. Germline-derived CDR1 and CDR2 are SGHAT and FQNNGV. Trimming removed 3 bases from V and 7 bases from J; junction bases left unmatched: 5. The chain's CDR3 is CASSFRTGQNSPLHF. DNA for the CDR3: TGTGCCAGCAGCTTCCGGACAGGGCAGAATTCACCCCTCCACTTT.

The rearrangement uses TRBV30 and TRBJ1-1, with 7 bases identical to TRBD1. The CDR3 has 13 residues. Germline CDR1 GTSNPN, CDR2 SVGIG (reference sequence). V gave up 3 bases and J gave up 2 bases; unmatched junction bases: 3. The CDR3: CAWRRTGNTEAFF. CDR3 in DNA: TGTGCCTGGAGGCGGACAGGCAACACTGAAGCTTTCTTT.

The rearrangement links TRBV27 to TRBJ2-5; tentatively, D is TRBD2 (5 bases). The CDR3 is 14 amino acids. Between the trimmed V and J ends, which lost 4 bases and 7 bases, there was a span of 16 bases. CDR1 is MNHEY and CDR2 is SMNVEV in the germline V gene (reference sequence). The CDR3 here is CASSSSWIEGTQYF. The CDR3 DNA is TGTGCCAGCAGTTCATCCTGGATTGAGGGGACCCAGTACTTC.

This chain's CDR3 is CASSLLTGELFF. CDR3 nucleotides: TGTGCCAGCAGTTTATTAACCGGGGAGCTGTTTTTT. The J gene is TRBJ2-2, the V gene TRBV28; D ambiguous. V was shortened by 1 base and J by 5 bases, with 2 bases between the two germline ends. Per the germline V gene, CDR1 is MDHEN and CDR2 is SYDVKM. The CDR3 totals 12 residues. Complete variable domain (other parts from reference TRBV28 and TRBJ2-2): DVKVTQSSRYLVKRTGEKVFLECVQDMDHENMFWYRQDPGLGLRLIYFSYDVKMKEKGDIPEGYSVSREKKERFSLILESASTNQTSMYLCASSLLTGELFFGEGSRLTVL.